The 26 T cell receptor beta chains below were found in one sample sequenced in a study of identical twins. Each CDR3 protein is one row after TCRdb ran MiXCR on the 5' RACE reads. The sample has about 890,000 distinct CDR3 sequences; around an eighth are singletons. This sample also belongs to another study, concerning yellow fever vaccine responses in identical twins.

The material sequenced was PBMCs. The source is a woman under 30 in good health.

This clonotype was detected only a few times. The chain links TRBV12-3 or TRBV12-4 to TRBJ2-6; unclear D gene. The germline V and J ends were trimmed by 6 bases and 3 bases, with 9 bases remaining between them. This CDR3 contains 14 residues. CDR3 nucleotides: TGTGCCAGCAGACGGCCCCTTGGGGCCAACGTCCTGACTTTC. It specifies CASRRPLGANVLTF.

This rearrangement joins TRBV12-3 or TRBV12-4 to TRBJ1-6, with D possibly being TRBD1 (5 bases). The CDR3 spans 15 residues. V lost 8 bases, J lost 6 bases, and 17 bases lay in between. The CDR3 DNA follows: TGTGCCAGCTTACTCGGGGGGGGGGTTAATTCACCCCTCCACTTT. Translated: CASLLGGGVNSPLHF.

The gene calls are TRBV9 and TRBJ2-1; tentatively, D is TRBD1 or TRBD2 (5 bases each). Germline loops: CDR1 SGDLS, CDR2 YYNGEE. Trimming cost V 4 bases and J 0 bases, with 17 bases left between them. The CDR3 extends over 17 amino acids. The chain's CDR3 is CASSIVGTRSSYNEQFF. The CDR3 DNA reads as TGTGCCAGCAGCATAGTAGGGACCCGAAGCTCCTACAATGAGCAGTTCTTC.

The chain has TRBV15 and TRBJ2-5; D call uncertain. The CDR3 totals 15 residues. The V and J ends lost 1 base and 6 bases respectively, with 15 bases between them. Germline V gene data show CDR1 as LNHNV and CDR2 as YYDKDF (reference sequence). CDR3 bases: TGTGCCACCAGCAGAGGACCTGACATGGCGAAGACCCAGTACTTC. Translation gives CATSRGPDMAKTQYF.

In this sample, this clonotype turned up a few times. CDR3 amino acids: CASTWRAADTQYF. In DNA, the CDR3 is TGTGCCAGCACCTGGAGGGCCGCAGATACGCAGTATTTT. The chain is built from TRBV7-2 and TRBJ2-3, with a weak D call TRBD2 (6 bases). Germline CDR1 reads SGHTA; CDR2 reads FQGNSA. CDR3 length equals 13 residues. With 7 bases removed from V and 4 bases from J, the gap between germline ends came to 12 bases.

This clonotype occurred a few times. The V gene is TRBV3-1, the J gene TRBJ1-5; 9 bases fit TRBD1. This CDR3 contains 16 residues. Unmatched junction bases numbered 6, after V lost 0 bases and J lost 6 bases. The germline V gene encodes CDR1 LGHDT and CDR2 YNNKEL (reference sequence). The CDR3: CASSQDNRGLGQPQHF. The DNA of the CDR3 is TGTGCCAGCAGCCAAGATAACAGGGGGCTCGGTCAGCCCCAGCATTTT. The entire variable domain, with the rest obtained from reference TRBV3-1 and TRBJ1-5, is as follows: DTAVSQTPKYLVTQMGNDKSIKCEQNLGHDTMYWYKQDSKKFLKIMFSYNNKELIINETVPNRFSPKSPDKAHLNLHINSLELGDSAVYFCASSQDNRGLGQPQHFGDGTRLSIL.

This chain connects TRBV10-2 to TRBJ2-7; TRBD1 matches at 9 bases. The trim removed 9 bases at V and 3 bases at J, leaving 3 bases unmatched. This CDR3 region has 12 residues. CDR1 WSHSY and CDR2 SAAADI come from the germline V gene. CDR3 in DNA: TGCGCCAGTGGACAGGGGCACTACGAGCAGTACGTC. Its protein product is CASGQGHYEQYV.

CDR3 DNA: TGTGCCAGCAGCCAAGAAGTCGGGGGGCGCAGAAGTGAGCAGTTCTTC. Amino acids: CASSQEVGGRRSEQFF. This chain uses TRBV3-1 with TRBJ2-1, with a tentative D call TRBD2 (7 bases). V lost 0 bases and J lost 9, with 18 bases in between. This CDR3 is built from 16 residues. Germline V CDR1 and CDR2: LGHDT, YNNKEL (reference sequence).

This clonotype was counted at least ten times. This chain joins TRBV5-1 and TRBJ2-5; TRBD1 is a possible D gene (6 bases). Germline values: CDR1 SGHRS, CDR2 YFSETQ. Trimming stripped 3 bases from V and 1 base from J, with 22 bases between. The CDR3 sequence is 18 residues long. DNA for the CDR3: TGCGCCAGCAGCTCACCCATGGGGACACGGACAACCCAAGAGACCCAGTACTTC. Its translation is CASSSPMGTRTTQETQYF.

The genes are TRBV12-3 or TRBV12-4 and TRBJ1-1; D may be TRBD1 (5 bases). This CDR3 region has 17 residues. The V and J ends lost 3 bases and 5 bases respectively, with 22 bases between them. The CDR3 region has the DNA TGTGCCAGCAGTTTCCTTGGGGTCGAGCAGGGAGGGACTGAAGCTTTCTTT. It specifies CASSFLGVEQGGTEAFF.

This clonotype was counted a few times. This sequence joins TRBV28 and TRBJ1-5; TRBD1 agrees at 8 bases. V shed 10 bases and J 7 bases; nucleotides not matched to a gene: 9. The CDR3 totals 13 residues. The germline gives CDR1 MDHEN, CDR2 SYDVKM. This CDR3 reads CATTGGGRQPQHF. DNA of the CDR3: TGTGCCACTACAGGGGGGGGAAGACAGCCCCAGCATTTT.

This clonotype has more than one count but fewer than ten. The chain links TRBV4-2 to TRBJ2-5; D is perhaps TRBD2 (7 bases). Trimming left V 0 bases short and J 7 bases short, with 15 bases between. Germline CDR1 is LGHNA and CDR2 is YNFKEQ. The CDR3 consists of 15 residues. Here the CDR3 reads CASSQEGGATGTQYF. The CDR3, as DNA: TGTGCCAGCAGCCAAGAAGGGGGGGCCACGGGGACCCAGTACTTC.

The J gene is TRBJ1-5, the V gene TRBV18, with D hard to call. The V and J ends lost 2 bases and 2 bases respectively, with 4 bases between them. The CDR3 runs to 13 residues. Looked up from germline, CDR1 is KGHSH and CDR2 is LQKENI. CDR3 protein: CASSPLRNQPQHF. The CDR3 DNA is TGTGCCAGCTCACCATTGCGCAATCAGCCCCAGCATTTT.

The chain combines TRBV19 with TRBJ2-3; 11 bases line up with TRBD2. With V trimmed by 6 bases and J by 5 bases, 7 bases remained unmatched. From germline, CDR1 is LNHDA and CDR2 SQIVND (reference sequence). This CDR3 is built from 15 residues. The CDR3 nucleotides read TGTGCCAGTAGCCCACTAGCGGGAGAAGTAGATACGCAGTATTTT. It yields the protein CASSPLAGEVDTQYF. The full variable domain, with the rest looked up from reference TRBV19 and TRBJ2-3, is DGGITQSPKYLFRKEGQNVTLSCEQNLNHDAMYWYRQDPGQGLRLIYYSQIVNDFQKGDIAEGYSVSREKKESFPLTVTSAQKNPTAFYLCASSPLAGEVDTQYFGPGTRLTVL.

The V call is TRBV6-2 or TRBV6-3, the J call TRBJ1-5; TRBD1 aligns across 11 bases. V was pared by 1 base and J by 4 bases, with 9 bases of the junction left unmatched. Germline lookup yields CDR1 MNHEY and CDR2 SVGEGT. The CDR3 sequence is 18 residues long. Here the CDR3 DNA reads TGTGCCAGCAGTTACTTGGAACAGGGACAGGGGGAAAATCAGCCCCAGCATTTT. Translating it yields CASSYLEQGQGENQPQHF.

This chain connects TRBV20-1 to TRBJ2-5; 9 nucleotides agree with TRBD2. CDR3 length: 13 residues. V shed 4 bases, J shed 4 bases, and the junction held 4 bases outside the gene matches. CDR1 DFQATT and CDR2 SNEGSKA come from the germline V gene (reference sequence). CDR3 DNA sequence: TGCAGTGCTATCCTAGCGGGGACAGAGACCCAGTACTTC. It is translated as CSAILAGTETQYF.

The chain joins TRBV15 to TRBJ2-7, with a weak D call TRBD1 (5 bases). This CDR3 has 14 amino acids. Trimming took 0 bases from V and 2 from J, leaving 8 bases between them. CDR1 LNHNV and CDR2 YYDKDF come from the germline V gene (reference sequence). This chain's CDR3 is CATSRDRAAYEQYF. The CDR3 coding sequence is TGTGCCACCAGCAGAGACAGGGCGGCCTACGAGCAGTACTTC.

This clonotype appeared a few times. The CDR3 protein is CSAPGQGHGRTSRNTEAFF. DNA for the CDR3: TGCAGTGCCCCGGGACAGGGGCACGGGCGCACCAGCAGAAACACTGAAGCTTTCTTT. The chain employs TRBV20-1 and TRBJ1-1; the match to TRBD1 covers 10 bases. Losses at the gene ends were 6 bases for V and 2 bases for J; bases not matched to a gene: 21. The germline CDR1 and CDR2 sequences are DFQATT and SNEGSKA (reference sequence). CDR3 size: 19 residues.

The gene calls are TRBV6-1 and TRBJ2-7, with D unclear. This CDR3 spans 14 amino acids. V lost 6 bases, J lost 7 bases, and 19 bases lay in between. CDR1 MNHNS and CDR2 SASEGT come from the germline V gene. CDR3 coding DNA: TGTGCCAGCAGCGGACCAGGCCTCCTCAATGAGCAGTACGTC. It translates to CASSGPGLLNEQYV.

This clonotype was observed a few times. The chain couples TRBV5-1 to TRBJ2-7; tentative D call: TRBD1 (5 bases). This CDR3 has 18 amino acids. The ends were cut back, 9 bases at V and 3 bases at J, with 31 bases in the middle. The germline V gene has CDR1 SGHRS and CDR2 YFSETQ. CDR3 in DNA: TGCGCCACCCCACGTGCCCCGGGTAAGGGGCCTCACGGCTACGAGCAGTACTTC. It encodes CATPRAPGKGPHGYEQYF.

For the CDR3, the DNA is TGTGCCACCGAAGACAGGGTAAACACCGGGGAGCTGTTTTTT. This gives the protein CATEDRVNTGELFF. V usage is TRBV3-1 and J usage is TRBJ2-2, with 7 bases lining up with TRBD1. The CDR3 loop spans 14 amino acids. Germline lookup yields CDR1 LGHDT and CDR2 YNNKEL (reference sequence). V lost 10 bases, J lost 2 bases, and 7 bases stayed unmatched.

The chain carries TRBV10-3 and TRBJ2-3; D remains ambiguous. V shed 4 bases and J shed 3 bases, with 8 bases lying between them. CDR3 size: 13 residues. Germline assignment: CDR1 ENHRY and CDR2 SYGVKD. The chain's CDR3 is CAISVTATDTQYF. The CDR3 DNA reads TGTGCCATCAGTGTCACAGCGACAGATACGCAGTATTTT.

The chain recombines TRBV6-5 with TRBJ1-6; D remains unclear. Germline V gene lookup returns CDR1 MNHEY and CDR2 SVGAGI. This CDR3 is built from 17 residues. The germline V and J ends were trimmed by 4 bases and 0 bases, with 13 bases remaining between them. This CDR3 reads CASSSRAQSSYNSPLHF. The CDR3 DNA reads as TGTGCCAGCAGTTCCCGGGCCCAAAGCTCCTATAATTCACCCCTCCACTTT.

This clonotype came up a few times. The chain couples TRBV3-1 to TRBJ1-5; D uncertain. The CDR3 covers 14 residues. With 0 bases removed from V and 6 bases from J, the gap between germline ends came to 9 bases. Germline V lookup: CDR1 LGHDT, CDR2 YNNKEL (reference sequence). Here the CDR3 DNA reads TGTGCCAGCAGCCAAGATGGATGGGGTCAGCCCCAGCATTTT. Translated, it gives CASSQDGWGQPQHF. The full variable domain, in which reference TRBV3-1 and TRBJ1-5 provide the parts outside the CDR3, is DTAVSQTPKYLVTQMGNDKSIKCEQNLGHDTMYWYKQDSKKFLKIMFSYNNKELIINETVPNRFSPKSPDKAHLNLHINSLELGDSAVYFCASSQDGWGQPQHFGDGTRLSIL.

The chain recombines TRBV4-1 with TRBJ1-6; no clear D gene. The CDR3 length is 16 residues. The ends were cut back, 2 bases at V and 10 bases at J, with 18 bases in the middle. Per germline, CDR1 MGHRA and CDR2 YSYEKL. CDR3 nucleotides: TGCGCCAGCAGCCAAAAAAGCGTGGAAAGCATATCACCCCTCCACTTT. Its protein is CASSQKSVESISPLHF.

This clonotype was counted ten times or more. The V and J genes are TRBV27 and TRBJ1-2, with a tentative D call TRBD1 (5 bases). Per the germline V gene, CDR1 is MNHEY and CDR2 is SMNVEV (reference sequence). The CDR3 extends over 14 amino acids. The V and J ends lost 2 bases and 8 bases respectively, with 15 bases between them. CDR3 in DNA: TGTGCCAGCAGTTTAAGCGAGGACAAGGGGGGCTACACCTTC. Residues: CASSLSEDKGGYTF.